A selection of T cell receptor beta chains follows, all from one sample in a study of CD8+CD57+ T cells in acquired aplastic anemia. TCRdb processed the reads anew with MiXCR; each CDR3 protein has one entry. In the table there are roughly 170,000 distinct CDR3 sequences, just under 65% of which are singletons. Sequencing was done on a sample of sorted CD4+, CD8+, or CD8+CD57+ T cells (not recorded which) from PBMCs. These receptors were obtained from a human donor in good health. CDR3s include the opening cysteine and the closing phenylalanine or tryptophan. The order of the fields is CDR3 protein, CDR3 DNA, clone size, V gene, CDR3 length, D gene, J gene. A D gene is named only where the DNA matches it firmly. The size entry is marked missing in some rows and otherwise reads once, few, many or a size class.

CDR3: CASSQTETQYF
DNA: TGTGCCAGCTCTCAGACGGAGACCCAGTACTTC
size: -
V: TRBV7-8
length: 11
D: -
J: TRBJ2-5

CDR3: CASSLSPRGGTEAFF
DNA: TGTGCCAGCAGCTTAAGCCCCAGGGGAGGCACTGAAGCTTTCTTT
size: -
V: TRBV7-9
length: 15
D: -
J: TRBJ1-1

CDR3: CASSLGGTSGGETQYF
DNA: TGTGCCAGCAGCTTAGGGGGCACTAGCGGAGGAGAGACCCAGTACTTC
size: few
V: TRBV7-9
length: 16
D: TRBD2
J: TRBJ2-5

CDR3: CASSLGNGEGTQYF
DNA: TGTGCTAGCAGCTTAGGCAATGGGGAGGGGACCCAGTACTTC
size: -
V: TRBV7-7
length: 14
D: TRBD2
J: TRBJ2-5

CDR3: CAITGTSPTDTQYF
DNA: TGTGCCATCACTGGAACCAGTCCCACAGATACGCAGTATTTT
size: -
V: TRBV10-3
length: 14
D: -
J: TRBJ2-3

CDR3: CSVEAFDPGSYEQYF
DNA: TGCAGCGTTGAAGCCTTCGACCCCGGGTCCTACGAGCAGTACTTC
size: -
V: TRBV29-1
length: 15
D: -
J: TRBJ2-7

CDR3: CAISESTGTGNTIYF
DNA: TGTGCCATCAGTGAGTCGACAGGGACTGGAAACACCATATATTTT
size: few
V: TRBV10-3
length: 15
D: TRBD1
J: TRBJ1-3

CDR3: CASSLSQLHSYEQYF
DNA: TGTGCCAGCAGCCTCTCGCAGTTACACTCCTACGAGCAGTACTTC
size: -
V: TRBV7-8
length: 15
D: -
J: TRBJ2-7

CDR3: CASSPTGDTYEQYF
DNA: TGTGCCAGCAGCCCAACAGGGGATACCTACGAGCAGTACTTC
size: -
V: TRBV7-2
length: 14
D: TRBD1
J: TRBJ2-7

CDR3: CASSLGFSVQETQYF
DNA: TGTGCCAGCAGCTTGGGATTTAGTGTACAAGAGACCCAGTACTTC
size: -
V: TRBV5-5
length: 15
D: -
J: TRBJ2-5

CDR3: CATSTGPIYNEQFF
DNA: TGTGCCACCAGTACGGGACCGATCTACAATGAGCAGTTCTTC
size: -
V: TRBV24-1
length: 14
D: -
J: TRBJ2-1

CDR3: CATSDGGTNTEAFF
DNA: TGTGCCACCAGCGACGGGGGCACGAACACTGAAGCTTTCTTT
size: -
V: TRBV15
length: 14
D: -
J: TRBJ1-1

CDR3: CASRAPGQGSLKQYF
DNA: TGTGCCAGTAGAGCTCCGGGACAGGGCTCGCTCAAGCAGTACTTC
size: -
V: TRBV19
length: 15
D: TRBD1
J: TRBJ2-7

CDR3: CASSRTQSSTF
DNA: TGTGCCAGCAGTCGGACACAATCTTCCACCTTC
size: -
V: TRBV7-8
length: 11
D: -
J: TRBJ1-2

CDR3: CASSLVTGYTGELFF
DNA: TGCGCCAGCAGCTTGGTTACAGGGTACACCGGGGAGCTGTTTTTT
size: -
V: TRBV5-1
length: 15
D: -
J: TRBJ2-2

CDR3: CASSPNRGLYEQYF
DNA: TGTGCCAGCAGCCCAAACAGGGGGCTCTACGAGCAGTACTTC
size: -
V: TRBV2
length: 14
D: TRBD1
J: TRBJ2-7

CDR3: CASSETFDVTYEQYF
DNA: TGCGCCAGCAGCGAAACCTTTGACGTAACCTACGAGCAGTACTTC
size: many
V: TRBV4-1
length: 15
D: -
J: TRBJ2-7

CDR3: CSAMHSGRNEQFF
DNA: TGCAGCGCCATGCACTCGGGGAGGAATGAGCAGTTCTTC
size: -
V: TRBV29-1
length: 13
D: -
J: TRBJ2-1

CDR3: CAISEYEGDGSTDTQYF
DNA: TGTGCCATCAGTGAGTACGAAGGAGACGGGAGCACAGATACGCAGTATTTT
size: -
V: TRBV10-3
length: 17
D: -
J: TRBJ2-3

CDR3: CSPERQGRATYF
DNA: TGCAGCCCCGAGCGGCAGGGGCGAGCTACGTACTTC
size: -
V: TRBV29-1
length: 12
D: -
J: TRBJ2-5

CDR3: CASSVWGNQPQHF
DNA: TGTGCCAGCAGTGTTTGGGGGAATCAGCCCCAGCATTTT
size: many
V: TRBV6-1
length: 13
D: -
J: TRBJ1-5

CDR3: CASSAPGRYGYTF
DNA: TGTGCCAGCAGTGCACCGGGACGCTATGGCTACACCTTC
size: many
V: TRBV6-1
length: 13
D: -
J: TRBJ1-2

CDR3: CASSTINRGLSSYNEQFF
DNA: TGTGCCAGCAGCACAATTAACAGGGGGCTAAGCTCCTACAATGAGCAGTTCTTC
size: many
V: TRBV7-9
length: 18
D: TRBD1
J: TRBJ2-1

CDR3: CASQGASYEQYF
DNA: TGTGCCAGTCAGGGGGCCAGCTACGAACAGTACTTC
size: -
V: TRBV19
length: 12
D: TRBD1
J: TRBJ2-7

CDR3: CASSLGSSTDTQYF
DNA: TGTGCCAGCAGCTTGGGATCTAGCACAGATACGCAGTATTTT
size: few
V: TRBV7-9
length: 14
D: -
J: TRBJ2-3

CDR3: CASSPQGSEGYTF
DNA: TGTGCCAGCAGTCCACAGGGGTCCGAGGGCTACACCTTC
size: -
V: TRBV2
length: 13
D: TRBD1
J: TRBJ1-2

CDR3: CASSFYLGGHSSNQPQHF
DNA: TGTGCCAGCAGCTTTTATCTAGGGGGACACAGTAGCAATCAGCCCCAGCATTTT
size: -
V: TRBV7-2
length: 18
D: -
J: TRBJ1-5

CDR3: CASSLAHTGLQFF
DNA: TGTGCTAGCAGCTTAGCCCACACGGGTTTGCAGTTCTTC
size: -
V: TRBV7-7
length: 13
D: -
J: TRBJ2-1

CDR3: CSVSVGMAGDTQYF
DNA: TGCAGCGTCTCGGTCGGCATGGCCGGAGATACGCAGTATTTT
size: few
V: TRBV29-1
length: 14
D: -
J: TRBJ2-3

CDR3: CASSGGAYGYTF
DNA: TGTGCCAGTAGCGGGGGGGCCTATGGCTACACCTTC
size: few
V: TRBV19
length: 12
D: -
J: TRBJ1-2

CDR3: CASGFMDGPYEQYF
DNA: TGTGCTAGTGGTTTTATGGACGGTCCCTACGAGCAGTACTTC
size: -
V: TRBV12-5
length: 14
D: -
J: TRBJ2-7

CDR3: CASRAQRGTPYNEQFF
DNA: TGTGCCAGCAGGGCCCAGCGGGGGACCCCCTACAATGAGCAGTTCTTC
size: -
V: TRBV12-3/TRBV12-4
length: 16
D: TRBD2
J: TRBJ2-1

CDR3: CASSLGVEGETQYF
DNA: TGTGCCAGCAGCTTAGGGGTGGAGGGAGAGACCCAGTACTTC
size: -
V: TRBV7-6
length: 14
D: -
J: TRBJ2-5

CDR3: CASSVSPETQYF
DNA: TGTGCCAGCAGTGTCAGTCCGGAAACGCAGTATTTT
size: -
V: TRBV2
length: 12
D: -
J: TRBJ2-3

CDR3: CATSDGLDTEAFF
DNA: TGTGCCACCAGTGACGGATTGGACACTGAAGCTTTCTTT
size: -
V: TRBV24-1
length: 13
D: -
J: TRBJ1-1

CDR3: CASGPSAAEAFF
DNA: TGTGCTAGTGGTCCATCGGCAGCTGAAGCTTTCTTT
size: -
V: TRBV12-3/TRBV12-4
length: 12
D: -
J: TRBJ1-1

CDR3: CATNFLAGETYEQYF
DNA: TGTGCCACCAACTTCCTAGCGGGAGAGACCTACGAGCAGTACTTC
size: -
V: TRBV24-1
length: 15
D: TRBD2
J: TRBJ2-7

CDR3: CSVVVGTEAFF
DNA: TGCAGCGTTGTGGTGGGCACTGAAGCTTTCTTT
size: -
V: TRBV29-1
length: 11
D: -
J: TRBJ1-1

CDR3: CASSYSGSSPLHF
DNA: TGTGCCAGCAGCTACTCAGGGTCTTCACCCCTCCACTTT
size: -
V: TRBV7-6
length: 13
D: -
J: TRBJ1-6